The present T cell receptor (beta chain) was sequenced within a study of control samples from healthy donors and cancer patients (dated by TCRdb to about 2020). Comments on this clone: The antigen this receptor binds is unknown. Base qualities are not recorded, but no much larger clone differs from it by a single base.

Libraries were built with the immunoSEQ multiplex PCR assay. Held by TCRdb, this immuneACCESS table contains in-frame sequences only and omits some clones. Under half of the omission traces to an unresolved V gene where checked; the cause of the rest is unknown. Counted in this sample were 130,000 or so clones; 80% to 95% of them appeared once. The top ten clones comprise around 5.4% of the sample. CDR3 length: 14 amino acids, cysteine to phenylalanine. The read is trimmed to its CDR3 DNA, 42 bases read in frame from base 1. The germline V gene sets CDR1 to ENHRY and CDR2 to SYGVKD. The junction shows trimming of 7 bases on V and 2 bases on J, plus 14 bases between the germline ends.

The clonotype comes from a young man in good health. In this chain, TRBV10-3 is recombined with TRBJ1-2; the D gene is possibly TRBD1, with 6 bases matching. Sequencing was carried out using blood. CDR3 region: CAIMGAGANYGYTF. The nucleotide sequence reads as follows: TGTGCCATCATGGGGGCAGGGGCGAACTATGGCTACACCTTC.